The rows below give T cell receptor beta chains drawn from one sample of a study of regulatory and conventional T cells in RAG deficiency. Repertoires were generated with immunoSEQ multiplex PCR, while TCRdb's copy carries only in-frame clones and drops some. The top ten hold 0.5% to 0.55% of the sample, which has 45,000 or so clones, about nine tenths seen once. A further study also used this sample, focusing on regulatory T cells.

The source material was CD4+ effector T cells sorted from blood. The origin of the receptors is a human donor in good health. The CDR3 runs from the conserved cysteine through the conserved F or W. The D gene is left open where the match is weak. Part of the rows lack a size; the others show once, few, many or a class for expanded clones.

>NA|TRBV5-1|NA|TRBJ1-2
TGCGCCAGCAGCTCGGCCGGGGGCTCCTATGGCTACACCTTC
CASSSAGGSYGYTF
>NA|TRBV5-1|NA|TRBJ2-7
TGCGCCAGCAGCTTCGGACAGAGCCTCTACGAGCAGTACTTC
CASSFGQSLYEQYF
>NA|TRBV6-6|NA|TRBJ1-1
TGTGCCAGCAGCATCGGACAGATCATGAACACTGAAGCTTTCTTT
CASSIGQIMNTEAFF
>NA|TRBV11-3|NA|TRBJ1-1
TGTGCCAGCAGCTTAGATCTTCCCCCAGCGGATCAGGGGACGGGAACTGAAGCTTTCTTT
CASSLDLPPADQGTGTEAFF
>NA|TRBV5-1|TRBD1|TRBJ1-2
TGCGCCAGCAGCACAGGACAGGGGGCATCCGGCTACACCTTC
CASSTGQGASGYTF
>NA|TRBV7-6|NA|TRBJ2-2
TGTGCCAGCAGCTTAGTTCCCGGGGGTGGTTCCGGGGAGCTGTTTTTT
CASSLVPGGGSGELFF
>NA|TRBV6-5|NA|TRBJ2-1
TGTGCCAGCAGTTATGCCCGATTGGTGGATGAGCAGTTCTTC
CASSYARLVDEQFF
>NA|TRBV6-5|TRBD1|TRBJ1-1
TGTGCCAGCAGACCGGGACAGGCGAACACTGAAGCTTTCTTT
CASRPGQANTEAFF
>NA|TRBV28|NA|TRBJ1-5
TGTGCCAGCATCTTGGGGACAATTCGGCGGAGCAATCAGCCCCAGCATTTT
CASILGTIRRSNQPQHF
>NA|TRBV29-1|NA|TRBJ1-5
TGCAGCGTTGGGGCAGTCGGAGGGCAGCCCCAGCATTTT
CSVGAVGGQPQHF
>NA|TRBV6-5|NA|TRBJ2-3
TGTGCCAGCTTCAAAGGGAATACGCAGTATTTT
CASFKGNTQYF
>NA|TRBV15|NA|TRBJ1-1
TGTGCCACCAGCAGCGGACGGAACACTGAAGCTTTCTTT
CATSSGRNTEAFF
>NA|TRBV29-1|NA|TRBJ2-7
TGCAGCGTTCTGGGTCACCGCGCAGCAACCTACGAGCAGTACTTC
CSVLGHRAATYEQYF
>NA|TRBV19|NA|TRBJ2-5
TGTGCCAGTAGCGTGGGACACACTGCCCAAGAGACCCAGTACTTC
CASSVGHTAQETQYF
>NA|TRBV6-5|TRBD2|TRBJ2-1
TGTGCCAGCAGTTACCTTGGGACTAGCTCTTACAATGAGCAGTTCTTC
CASSYLGTSSYNEQFF
>NA|TRBV5-1|NA|TRBJ2-1
TGCGCCAGCAGCAGGGACCGGAGCTCCTACAATGAGCAGTTCTTC
CASSRDRSSYNEQFF
>NA|TRBV5-1|NA|TRBJ1-4
TGCGCCAGCAGCTTGGGTGGATTAGTGGAAAAACTGTTTTTT
CASSLGGLVEKLFF
>NA|TRBV5-1|NA|TRBJ2-5
TGCGCCAGCAGCTTGACCTTCCAAGAGACCCAGTACTTC
CASSLTFQETQYF
>NA|TRBV7-9|NA|TRBJ1-1
TGTGCCAGCAGCTTAGAGAGCACTGAAGCTTTCTTT
CASSLESTEAFF
>NA|TRBV25-1|NA|TRBJ1-2
TGTGCCAGCAGTGGGCTTGGGGGGCCGGGGGGGGGCTACACCTTC
CASSGLGGPGGGYTF
>NA|TRBV19|NA|TRBJ1-1
TGTGCCAGTAGTATCAGCTATGAAGCTTTCTTT
CASSISYEAFF
>NA|TRBV25-1|NA|TRBJ1-6
TGTGCCAGCAGGGGTGAGGGAAGGTACTCACCCCTCCACTTT
CASRGEGRYSPLHF
>once|TRBV10-3|NA|TRBJ2-2
TGTGCCATCAGGGGGGCGGGGAGAGACACCGGGGAGCTGTTTTTT
CAIRGAGRDTGELFF
>NA|TRBV7-9|NA|TRBJ2-5
TGTGCCAGCAGCCTCCGGATACGCCAAGAGACCCAGTACTTC
CASSLRIRQETQYF
>few|TRBV10-3|NA|TRBJ2-7
TGTGCCATCAGTGATGCTCTGGAGCGGGGACACTACGAGCAGTACTTC
CAISDALERGHYEQYF
>once|TRBV7-9|TRBD1|TRBJ1-4
TGTGCCAGCAGCTCCGGACAGGGGGCTATGGTTGAAAAACTGTTTTTT
CASSSGQGAMVEKLFF
>NA|TRBV7-9|NA|TRBJ1-3
TGTGCCAGCAGCTTAGTCCAGGGCGGTGGAAACACCATATATTTT
CASSLVQGGGNTIYF
>NA|TRBV27|NA|TRBJ1-5
TGTGCCAGCAGTCCCCTAGGGGTATACAGGGCTAGCAATCAGCCCCAGCATTTT
CASSPLGVYRASNQPQHF
>NA|TRBV9|NA|TRBJ1-6
TGTGCCAGCAGCGTAGAGGGTGGGGGTTCACCCCTCCACTTT
CASSVEGGGSPLHF
>NA|TRBV5-1|TRBD2|TRBJ2-1
TGCGCCAGCAGCTTTTTTTCCGGGACTAGTGGGTCCAATGAGCAGTTCTTC
CASSFFSGTSGSNEQFF
>once|TRBV6-5|TRBD2|TRBJ2-1
TGTGCCAGCACACCTCCGATTACTAGCGGGACGCAGTTCTTC
CASTPPITSGTQFF
>NA|TRBV28|NA|TRBJ1-5
TGTGCCAGCGGGGACTCTAGCAATCAGCCCCAGCATTTT
CASGDSSNQPQHF
>NA|TRBV11-2|NA|TRBJ2-5
TGTGCCAGCAGCTTAGTGCAGGGGCGGGGAGAGACCCAGTACTTC
CASSLVQGRGETQYF
>NA|TRBV6-5|TRBD1|TRBJ1-6
TGTGCCAGCAGGCCTCCGACAGGGGAGAATTCACCCCTCCACTTT
CASRPPTGENSPLHF
>NA|TRBV7-9|NA|TRBJ2-3
TGTGCCAGCAGCCCAACTAGTCCCACAGATACGCAGTATTTT
CASSPTSPTDTQYF
>NA|TRBV6-5|NA|TRBJ2-7
TGTGCCAGCAGTGTCCGGGGAAGCTCCTACGAGCAGTACTTC
CASSVRGSSYEQYF
>NA|TRBV9|NA|TRBJ2-7
TGTGCCAGCAGCGTCGGGATGTCCTACGAGCAGTACTTC
CASSVGMSYEQYF
>NA|TRBV14|NA|TRBJ2-1
TGTGCCAGCAGCCAAGGAGCCTACAATGAGCAGTTCTTC
CASSQGAYNEQFF
>NA|TRBV6-1|TRBD1|TRBJ2-7
TGTGCCAGCAACACAGGGGTTACATACGAGCAGTACTTC
CASNTGVTYEQYF